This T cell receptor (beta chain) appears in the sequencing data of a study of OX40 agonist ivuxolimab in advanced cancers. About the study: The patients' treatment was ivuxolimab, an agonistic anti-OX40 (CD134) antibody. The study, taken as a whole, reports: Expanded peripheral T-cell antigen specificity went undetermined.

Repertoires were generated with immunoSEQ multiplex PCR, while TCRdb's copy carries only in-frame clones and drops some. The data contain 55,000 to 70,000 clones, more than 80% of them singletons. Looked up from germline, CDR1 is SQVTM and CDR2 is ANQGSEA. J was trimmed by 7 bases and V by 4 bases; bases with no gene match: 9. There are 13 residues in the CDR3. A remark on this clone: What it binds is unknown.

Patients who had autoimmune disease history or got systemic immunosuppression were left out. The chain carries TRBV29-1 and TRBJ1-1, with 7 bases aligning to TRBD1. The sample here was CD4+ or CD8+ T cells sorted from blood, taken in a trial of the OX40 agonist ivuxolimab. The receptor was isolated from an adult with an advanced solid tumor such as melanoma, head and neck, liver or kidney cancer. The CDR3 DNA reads TGCAGCGTTGCACCAGGGGGACAGCGTGAAGCTTTCTTT. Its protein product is CSVAPGGQREAFF.